Following are 9 T cell receptor beta chains from one sample sequenced in a study of T-cell reconstitution after alpha-beta-depleted transplantation in children (dated by TCRdb to the mid-2010s). Broader findings and caveats from the paper: Over the following months the frequencies of hyperexpanded clones went down, and after one year T-cell counts and TCRbeta diversity were mostly credited to newly produced T cells.

Their antigens remain unidentified. To prepare the library, PCR was applied. TCRdb records Illumina HiSeq 2500 as the sequencer. To normalize quantification of the TCRbeta repertoire, the TCR libraries were built with molecular barcoding that relied on unique molecular identifiers. TCRdb passed the public sequencing reads through fastp at Q25 and MiXCR, retaining productive beta sequences. Identical CDR3 protein sequences are pooled into one entry, listed with their most common genes and DNA. This sample is represented by 250,000 to 300,000 distinct CDR3 sequences; 7.5% to 9% of them were singletons. The top ten hold approximately 9.1% of the sample. The treatment or condition label corresponds to: allogeneic hematopoietic cell transplantation with graft depleted of TCRalphabeta T cells and CD19 B cells. The sample here was peripheral blood, taken 360 days after TCRalphabeta/CD19-depleted stem cell transplant. The receptors stem from a female patient aged 2-9 years who had a stem cell transplant for Fanconi anemia, so the T cells may come from the graft donor.

This clonotype was recorded many times. The rearrangement joins TRBV21-1 to TRBJ2-7. TRBV21-1 is listed as a pseudogene. This CDR3 has 12 amino acids. The CDR3 DNA sequence: TGTGCCAGCAGCAAATGGGTTTGGGAGCAGTACTTC. Residues: CASSKWVWEQYF.

This clonotype has a handful of counts. The gene calls are TRBV5-1 and TRBJ1-1, with TRBD1 as a possible D gene (5 bases). V was shortened by 1 base and J by 11 bases, with 12 bases between the two germline ends. Germline V lookup: CDR1 SGHRS, CDR2 YFSETQ. The CDR3 is 12 residues long. The CDR3 DNA sequence: TGCGCCAGCAGCTTGATGGGGGAGTACGCTTTCTTT. This translates into CASSLMGEYAFF. The whole variable domain, filled in from reference TRBV5-1 and TRBJ1-1, reads KAGVTQTPRYLIKTRGQQVTLSCSPISGHRSVSWYQQTPGQGLQFLFEYFSETQRNKGNFPGRFSGRQFSNSRSEMNVSTLELGDSALYLCASSLMGEYAFFGQGTRLTVV.

The chain combines TRBV7-8 with TRBJ2-4; D may be TRBD1 (6 bases). From germline, CDR1 is SGHVS and CDR2 FQNEAQ. The V end was cut by 6 bases, the J end by 8 bases, with 11 bases between. The CDR3 has 12 residues. The CDR3 region is CASSKQGDIQYF. The CDR3 nucleotides are TGTGCCAGCAGTAAACAGGGAGACATTCAGTACTTC. Variable domain in full (rest from reference TRBV7-8 and TRBJ2-4): GAGVSQSPRYKVAKRGQDVALRCDPISGHVSLFWYQQALGQGPEFLTYFQNEAQLDKSGLPSDRFFAERPEGSVSTLKIQRTQQEDSAVYLCASSKQGDIQYFGAGTRLSVL.

The V and J genes are TRBV7-8 and TRBJ1-3, with D maybe TRBD1 (6 bases). The CDR3 sequence is 16 residues long. Looked up from germline, CDR1 is SGHVS and CDR2 is FQNEAQ. The V end lost 2 bases, the J end lost 2 bases, and 13 bases lay between the germline ends. The CDR3 reads CASSLLQGRAGNTIYF. The CDR3 region has the DNA TGTGCCAGCAGCTTACTACAGGGAAGGGCTGGAAACACCATATATTTT.

This clonotype appeared many times. The J gene is TRBJ1-1, the V gene TRBV12-3 or TRBV12-4; D remains ambiguous. The V and J ends lost 7 bases and 0 bases respectively, with 9 bases between them. This CDR3 comprises 13 residues. The CDR3 sequence: CASTQWMNTEAFF. The CDR3 DNA reads as TGTGCCAGCACTCAATGGATGAACACTGAAGCTTTCTTT.

This clonotype turned up a few times. The rearrangement links TRBV7-6 to TRBJ2-7; D may be TRBD1 (6 bases). The CDR3 runs 15 residues. V was shortened by 4 bases and J by 3 bases, with 16 bases between the two germline ends. The germline CDR1 and CDR2 sequences are SGHVS and FNYEAQ. The CDR3 DNA is TGTGCCAGCAGCTCCCTACAGGGAGCACACTACGAGCAGTACTTC. Translation: CASSSLQGAHYEQYF. Full variable domain (outside the CDR3, taken from reference TRBV7-6 and TRBJ2-7): GAGVSQSPRYKVTKRGQDVALRCDPISGHVSLYWYRQALGQGPEFLTYFNYEAQQDKSGLPNDRFSAERPEGSISTLTIQRTEQRDSAMYRCASSSLQGAHYEQYFGPGTRLTVT.

This clonotype has a handful of counts. V is TRBV28 and J is TRBJ1-2; no firm D call. CDR3 length equals 12 residues. The germline gives CDR1 MDHEN, CDR2 SYDVKM. The V end lost 8 bases, the J end lost 8 bases, and 15 bases lay between the germline ends. CDR3 coding DNA: TGTGCCAGCGCCAGGACCGGGCAAGGCTACACCTTC. It is translated as CASARTGQGYTF.

This clonotype was detected many times. The genes are TRBV9 and TRBJ2-7; maybe TRBD2 (5 bases). The germline V gene has CDR1 SGDLS and CDR2 YYNGEE. The V and J ends lost 0 bases and 4 bases respectively, with 11 bases between them. The CDR3 consists of 14 residues. CDR3 nucleotide sequence: TGTGCCAGCAGCGTAGGGGGAGAAGGATACGAGCAGTACTTC. Its translation is CASSVGGEGYEQYF.

At least ten counts were recorded for this clonotype. The chain carries TRBV4-2 and TRBJ1-1, with TRBD1 as a possible D gene (6 bases). CDR1 and CDR2 (germline): LGHNA, YNFKEQ. V shed 2 bases and J shed 0 bases, with 19 bases lying between them. The CDR3 has 18 amino acids. CDR3 DNA sequence: TGTGCCAGCAGCCAATACGACAGGACTCAATTCATGAACACTGAAGCTTTCTTT. Its protein product is CASSQYDRTQFMNTEAFF.